The present entry profiles one T cell receptor beta chain with its context. The data originate from a study of blood T cell repertoires in COVID-19. Assay used: immunoSEQ multiplex PCR; TCRdb lists only in-frame clones, some missing. The sample has a few hundred thousand clones; more than 80% are singletons. CDR1 MNHEY and CDR2 SVGAGI come from the germline V gene. Trimming stripped 5 bases from V and 0 bases from J, with 10 bases between. This CDR3 region has 14 residues. Specimen: peripheral blood. The chain combines TRBV6-5 with TRBJ1-2; no definite D call. This TCR was sampled from a woman older than 75 with acute or convalescent COVID-19. CDR3 residues: CASSTGVPNYGYTF. CDR3 DNA: TGTGCCAGCAGTACGGGAGTGCCTAACTATGGCTACACCTTC.